The clone carrying this T cell receptor (beta chain) was seen many times. Antigen: not known. The data were obtained in a study of T-cell reconstitution after alpha-beta-depleted transplantation in children. As it was prepared, the TCRbeta library received unique molecular identifiers. TCRdb recomputed calls from the PCR reads with MiXCR, one row per CDR3 protein. The table lists around 300,000 distinct CDR3 sequences, 10% of them singletons. The V and J ends lost 1 base and 3 bases respectively, with 7 bases between them. CDR3 length equals 14 residues. Study conclusions and caveats: T-cell counts and diversity at one year post-transplant came mainly from newly produced T cells.

Specimen: PBMCs, collected before TCRalphabeta/CD19-depleted stem cell transplant. This clonotype was obtained from a boy younger than two with acute myeloid leukemia, due to receive a stem cell transplant. This chain connects TRBV12-3 or TRBV12-4 to TRBJ2-1; the D gene is possibly TRBD1 (6 bases). CDR3 coding DNA: TGTGCCAGCAGTTTAGGGGACAACTACAATGAGCAGTTCTTC. Translating it yields CASSLGDNYNEQFF.